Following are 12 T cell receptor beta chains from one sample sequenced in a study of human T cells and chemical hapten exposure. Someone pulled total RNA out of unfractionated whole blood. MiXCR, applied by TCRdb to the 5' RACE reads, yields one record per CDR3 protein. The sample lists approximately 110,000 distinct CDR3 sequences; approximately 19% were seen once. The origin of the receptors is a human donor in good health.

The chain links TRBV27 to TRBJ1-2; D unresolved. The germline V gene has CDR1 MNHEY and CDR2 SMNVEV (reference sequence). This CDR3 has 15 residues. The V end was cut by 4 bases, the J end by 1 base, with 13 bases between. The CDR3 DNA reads TGTGCCAGCAGTTCGCCGGGAAGGATTAACTATGGCTACACCTTC. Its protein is CASSSPGRINYGYTF.

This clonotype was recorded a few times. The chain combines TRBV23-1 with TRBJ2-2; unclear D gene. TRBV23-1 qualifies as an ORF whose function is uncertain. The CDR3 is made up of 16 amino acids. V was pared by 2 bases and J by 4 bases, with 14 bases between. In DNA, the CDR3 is TGCGCCAGCAGTCAAATTCGGTTCCAGCTCACCGGGGAGCTGTTTTTT. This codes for CASSQIRFQLTGELFF.

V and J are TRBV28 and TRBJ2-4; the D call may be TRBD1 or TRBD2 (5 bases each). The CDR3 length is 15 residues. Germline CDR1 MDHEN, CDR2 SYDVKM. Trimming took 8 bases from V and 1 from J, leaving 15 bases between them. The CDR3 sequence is CASGDGEMAKNIQYF. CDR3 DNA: TGTGCCAGCGGGGACGGTGAAATGGCCAAAAACATTCAGTACTTC.

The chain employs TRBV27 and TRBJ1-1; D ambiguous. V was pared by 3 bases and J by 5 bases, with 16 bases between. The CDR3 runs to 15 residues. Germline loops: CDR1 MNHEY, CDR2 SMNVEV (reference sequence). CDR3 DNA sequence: TGTGCCAGCAGTTTTGTCCTGCGGGGTCGTACTGAAGCTTTCTTT. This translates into CASSFVLRGRTEAFF.

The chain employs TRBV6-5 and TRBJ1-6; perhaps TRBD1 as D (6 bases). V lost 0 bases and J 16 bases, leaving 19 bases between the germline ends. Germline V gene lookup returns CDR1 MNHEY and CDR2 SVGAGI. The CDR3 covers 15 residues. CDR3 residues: CASSYSSPQGQTLHF. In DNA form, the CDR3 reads TGTGCCAGCAGTTACTCCTCTCCCCAGGGACAAACGCTCCACTTT.

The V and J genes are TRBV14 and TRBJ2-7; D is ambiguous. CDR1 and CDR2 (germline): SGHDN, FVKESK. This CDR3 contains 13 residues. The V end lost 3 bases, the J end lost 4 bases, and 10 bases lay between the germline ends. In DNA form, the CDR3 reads TGTGCCAGCAGCCAGGGCAGCCTATACGAGCAGTACTTC. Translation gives CASSQGSLYEQYF.

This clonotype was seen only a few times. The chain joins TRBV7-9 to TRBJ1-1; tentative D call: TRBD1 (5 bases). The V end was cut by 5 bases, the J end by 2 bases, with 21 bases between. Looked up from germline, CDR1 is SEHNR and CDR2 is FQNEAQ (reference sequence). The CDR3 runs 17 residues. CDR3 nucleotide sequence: TGTGCCAGCAGCCAGCCGGGGCCTGTTGGGGATAACACTGAAGCTTTCTTT. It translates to CASSQPGPVGDNTEAFF.

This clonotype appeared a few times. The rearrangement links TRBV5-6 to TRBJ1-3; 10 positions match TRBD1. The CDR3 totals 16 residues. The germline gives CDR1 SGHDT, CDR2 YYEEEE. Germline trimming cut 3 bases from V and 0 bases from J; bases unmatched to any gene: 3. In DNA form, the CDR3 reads TGTGCCAGCAGCTCGGGACAGGGGAGCTCTGGAAACACCATATATTTT. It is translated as CASSSGQGSSGNTIYF.

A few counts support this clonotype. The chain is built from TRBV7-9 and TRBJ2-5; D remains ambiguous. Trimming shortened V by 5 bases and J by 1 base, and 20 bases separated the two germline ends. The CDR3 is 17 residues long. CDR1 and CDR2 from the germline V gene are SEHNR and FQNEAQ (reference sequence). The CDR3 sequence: CASSADGRTLFQETQYF. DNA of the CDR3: TGTGCCAGCAGCGCGGATGGACGGACGCTCTTCCAAGAGACCCAGTACTTC.

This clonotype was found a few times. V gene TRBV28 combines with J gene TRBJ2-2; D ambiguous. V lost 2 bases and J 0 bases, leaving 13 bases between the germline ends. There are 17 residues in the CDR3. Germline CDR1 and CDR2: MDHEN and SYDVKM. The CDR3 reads CASSLNIALPNTGELFF. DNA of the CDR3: TGTGCCAGCAGTTTAAATATAGCTCTCCCGAACACCGGGGAGCTGTTTTTT.

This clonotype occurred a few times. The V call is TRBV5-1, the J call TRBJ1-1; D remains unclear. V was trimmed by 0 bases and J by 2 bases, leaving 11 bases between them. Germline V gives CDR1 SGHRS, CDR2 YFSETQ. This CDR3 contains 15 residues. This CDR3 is CASSLDVGKNTEAFF. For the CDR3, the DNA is TGCGCCAGCAGCTTGGACGTCGGGAAAAACACTGAAGCTTTCTTT.

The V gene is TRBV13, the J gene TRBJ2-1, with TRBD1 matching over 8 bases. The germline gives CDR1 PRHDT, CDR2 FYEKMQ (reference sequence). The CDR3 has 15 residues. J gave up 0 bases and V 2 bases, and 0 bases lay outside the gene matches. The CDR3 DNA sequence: TGTGCCAGCAGCTTACAGGGGGCCTCCTACAATGAGCAGTTCTTC. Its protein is CASSLQGASYNEQFF.